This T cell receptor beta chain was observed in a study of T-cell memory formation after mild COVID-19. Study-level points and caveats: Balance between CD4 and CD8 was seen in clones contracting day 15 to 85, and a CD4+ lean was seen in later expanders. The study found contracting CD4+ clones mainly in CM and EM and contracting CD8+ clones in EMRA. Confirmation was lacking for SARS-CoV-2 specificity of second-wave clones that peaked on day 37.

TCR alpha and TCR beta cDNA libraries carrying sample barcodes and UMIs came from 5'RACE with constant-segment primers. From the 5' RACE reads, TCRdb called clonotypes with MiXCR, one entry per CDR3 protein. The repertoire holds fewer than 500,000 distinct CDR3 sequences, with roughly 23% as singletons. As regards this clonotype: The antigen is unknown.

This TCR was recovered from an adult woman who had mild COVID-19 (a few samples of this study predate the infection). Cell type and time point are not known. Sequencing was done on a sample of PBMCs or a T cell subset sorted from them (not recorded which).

The CDR3 DNA is TGTGCCACAAAACCCTTCGGACAGCTGCAAGAGACCCAGTACTTC. It specifies CATKPFGQLQETQYF. The chain combines TRBV27 with TRBJ2-5; tentative D call: TRBD1 (6 bases). This CDR3 has 15 amino acids. CDR1 is MNHEY, CDR2 SMNVEV, per germline (reference sequence). V was pared by 10 bases and J by 2 bases, with 20 bases between.